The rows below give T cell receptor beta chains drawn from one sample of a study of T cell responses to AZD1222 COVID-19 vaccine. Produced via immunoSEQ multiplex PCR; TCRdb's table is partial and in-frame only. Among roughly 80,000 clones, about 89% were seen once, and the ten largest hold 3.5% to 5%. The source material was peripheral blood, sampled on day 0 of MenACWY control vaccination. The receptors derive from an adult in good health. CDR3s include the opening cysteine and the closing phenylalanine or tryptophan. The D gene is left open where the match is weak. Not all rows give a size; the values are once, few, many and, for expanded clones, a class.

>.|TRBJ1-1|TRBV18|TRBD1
CASSPRQGMGPEAFF
TGTGCCAGCTCACCTCGACAGGGAATGGGACCTGAAGCTTTCTTT
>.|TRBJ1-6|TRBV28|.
CASREGVSDSPLHF
TGTGCCAGCAGAGAGGGAGTATCGGATTCACCCCTCCACTTT
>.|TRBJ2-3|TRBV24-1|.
CATSRDFDTQYF
TGTGCCACCAGCAGGGATTTCGATACGCAGTATTTT
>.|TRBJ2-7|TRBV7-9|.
CASSTQNEQYF
TGTGCCAGCAGCACTCAAAACGAGCAGTACTTC
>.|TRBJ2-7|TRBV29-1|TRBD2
CSVLRGTSGIYEQYF
TGCAGCGTCCTGAGGGGGACTAGCGGTATCTACGAGCAGTACTTC
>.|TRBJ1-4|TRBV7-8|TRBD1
CASSLGQGNEKLFF
TGTGCCAGCAGCTTGGGACAGGGGAATGAAAAACTGTTTTTT
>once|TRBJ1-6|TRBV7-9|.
CASSSGSPRSPLHF
TGTGCCAGCAGCAGTGGGTCTCCTAGATCACCCCTCCACTTT
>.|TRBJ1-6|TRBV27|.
CASHSGMGNSPLHF
TGTGCCAGCCACAGCGGGATGGGAAATTCACCCCTCCACTTT
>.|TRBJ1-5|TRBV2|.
CASSERRGSQPQHF
TGTGCCAGCAGTGAACGTCGGGGGAGTCAGCCCCAGCATTTT
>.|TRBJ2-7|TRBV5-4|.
CASSLLPGSYEQYF
TGTGCCAGCAGCTTGTTGCCAGGCTCATACGAGCAGTACTTC
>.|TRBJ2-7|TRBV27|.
CASSFAGAYEQYF
TGTGCCAGCAGTTTTGCGGGGGCGTACGAGCAGTACTTC
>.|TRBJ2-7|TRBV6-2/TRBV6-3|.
CASSYSLPGHEQYF
TGTGCCAGCAGTTACTCGTTACCAGGCCACGAGCAGTACTTC
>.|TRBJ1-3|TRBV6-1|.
CASSEYNTKTSGNTIYF
TGTGCCAGCAGTGAATATAACACCAAGACCTCTGGAAACACCATATATTTT
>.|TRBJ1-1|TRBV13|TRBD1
CASLRGPGRIEAFF
TGTGCCAGCCTCAGGGGGCCTGGGAGAATTGAAGCTTTCTTT
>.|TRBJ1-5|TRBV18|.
CASSQSTTVGPQHF
TGTGCCAGCTCACAATCCACTACAGTAGGACCCCAGCATTTT
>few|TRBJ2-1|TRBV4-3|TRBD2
CASSQETPGLAGSYNEQFF
TGCGCCAGCAGCCAAGAAACCCCGGGACTAGCGGGGTCCTACAATGAGCAGTTCTTC
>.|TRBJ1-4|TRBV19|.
CASSIQRNEKLFF
TGTGCCAGTAGTATACAGCGGAATGAAAAACTGTTTTTT
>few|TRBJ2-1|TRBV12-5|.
CASGSGWEQFF
TGTGCTAGTGGCTCGGGCTGGGAGCAGTTCTTC
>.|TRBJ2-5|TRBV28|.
CASSALKGKQTQYF
TGTGCCAGCAGTGCCCTGAAGGGAAAACAGACCCAGTACTTC
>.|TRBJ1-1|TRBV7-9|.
CASSPIGRLNTEAFF
TGTGCCAGCAGCCCCATAGGACGATTGAACACTGAAGCTTTCTTT
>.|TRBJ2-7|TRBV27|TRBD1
CASRGGQGIYEQYF
TGTGCCAGCAGGGGGGGACAGGGGATCTACGAGCAGTACTTC
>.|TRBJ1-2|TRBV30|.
CAWSAAGRGYGYTF
TGTGCCTGGAGTGCCGCGGGGCGTGGGTATGGCTACACCTTC
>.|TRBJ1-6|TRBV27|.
CASSFSRVGALHF
TGTGCCAGCAGTTTCTCCCGTGTCGGGGCCCTCCACTTT
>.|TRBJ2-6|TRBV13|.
CASSLLGSAPGSPGANVLTF
TGTGCCAGCAGCTTACTGGGGTCCGCCCCCGGGAGCCCTGGGGCCAACGTCCTGACTTTC
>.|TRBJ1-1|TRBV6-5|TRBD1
CASTRTGSVPEAFF
TGTGCCAGCACCCGGACAGGGTCAGTGCCTGAAGCTTTCTTT
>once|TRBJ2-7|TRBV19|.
CASSNRAYEQYF
TGTGCCAGTTCCAACAGAGCCTACGAGCAGTACTTC
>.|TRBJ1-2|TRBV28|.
CASRPGFLGWGYTF
TGTGCCAGCAGGCCCGGATTCCTTGGATGGGGCTACACCTTC
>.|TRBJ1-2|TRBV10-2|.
CASNPGGYGYTF
TGCGCCAGCAACCCCGGAGGCTATGGCTACACCTTC
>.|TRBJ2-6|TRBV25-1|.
CASSDSGYGANVLTF
TGTGCCAGCAGTGATTCCGGGTATGGGGCCAACGTCCTGACTTTC
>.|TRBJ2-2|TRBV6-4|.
CASSEANTGELFF
TGTGCCAGCAGTGAAGCGAACACCGGAGAGCTGTTTTTT
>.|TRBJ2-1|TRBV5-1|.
CASSLDRPHNEQFF
TGCGCCAGCAGCTTGGACAGGCCCCACAATGAGCAGTTCTTC
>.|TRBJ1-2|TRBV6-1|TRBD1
CASSETGGIANYGYTF
TGTGCCAGCAGTGAGACAGGGGGCATCGCTAACTATGGCTACACCTTC
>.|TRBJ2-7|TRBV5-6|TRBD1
CASSRFPGQATYEQYF
TGTGCCAGCAGCCGATTTCCGGGACAGGCGACCTACGAGCAGTACTTC
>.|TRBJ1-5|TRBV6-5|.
CASSYSAGGGQPQHF
TGTGCCAGCAGTTACTCAGCGGGGGGCGGACAGCCCCAGCATTTT
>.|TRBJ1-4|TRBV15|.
CATSRSGEAREKLFF
TGTGCCACCAGCAGATCGGGGGAGGCTAGGGAAAAACTGTTTTTT
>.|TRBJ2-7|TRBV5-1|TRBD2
CASSFTGTSAYEQYF
TGCGCCAGCAGCTTTACCGGGACTAGCGCCTACGAGCAGTACTTC
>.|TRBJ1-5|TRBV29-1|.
CSVGSGSNQPQHF
TGCAGCGTTGGGTCGGGCAGCAATCAGCCCCAGCATTTT
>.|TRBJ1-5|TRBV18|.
CASSRTRGLNQPQHF
TGTGCCAGCTCCCGGACCAGGGGTCTGAATCAGCCCCAGCATTTT
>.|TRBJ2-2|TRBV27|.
CASSLRVAGELFF
TGTGCCAGCAGTTTGAGGGTGGCCGGGGAGCTGTTTTTT
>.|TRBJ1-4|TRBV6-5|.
CASNQRRSEKLFF
TGTGCCAGCAATCAGCGGCGAAGTGAAAAACTGTTTTTT
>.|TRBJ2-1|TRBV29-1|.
CSVEDPGRRIYNEQFF
TGCAGCGTTGAAGATCCGGGACGGAGAATCTACAATGAGCAGTTCTTC
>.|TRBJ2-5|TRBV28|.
CASSGSAGKSARETQYF
TGTGCCAGCAGTGGTTCGGCGGGGAAGAGCGCTCGGGAGACCCAGTACTTC
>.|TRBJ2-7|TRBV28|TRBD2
CASSSPSGGAGSYEQYF
TGTGCCAGCAGTTCCCCATCCGGCGGAGCGGGGTCCTACGAGCAGTACTTC
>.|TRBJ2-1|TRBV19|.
CASSRKRNEQFF
TGTGCCAGTAGTAGAAAGAGGAATGAGCAGTTCTTC
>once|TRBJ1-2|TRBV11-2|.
CASSLGEYRHGYTF
TGTGCCAGCAGCTTGGGAGAGTATCGGCATGGCTACACCTTC
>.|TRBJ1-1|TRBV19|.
CATLATQGNSSGEAFF
TGTGCCACCCTCGCTACACAGGGAAATTCCTCCGGTGAAGCTTTCTTT
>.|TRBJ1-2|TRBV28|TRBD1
CASSPQGENGYTF
TGTGCCAGCAGTCCCCAGGGGGAGAATGGCTACACCTTC
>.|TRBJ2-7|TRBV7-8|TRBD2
CASSLPGLADSEQYF
TGTGCCAGCAGCTTACCCGGACTAGCTGATTCCGAGCAGTACTTC
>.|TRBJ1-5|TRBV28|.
CASSLTGFAQPQHF
TGTGCCAGCAGTTTAACAGGGTTCGCTCAGCCCCAGCATTTT
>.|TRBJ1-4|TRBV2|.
CASQGPGGEKLFF
TGTGCCAGCCAGGGGCCCGGCGGGGAAAAACTGTTTTTT
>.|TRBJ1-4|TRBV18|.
CASSEILLPVGQREKLFF
TGTGCCAGCTCAGAAATACTCCTCCCGGTCGGACAGAGGGAAAAACTGTTTTTT
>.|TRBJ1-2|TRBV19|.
CASSLSRNYGYTF
TGTGCCAGTAGTCTGAGTCGTAACTATGGCTACACCTTC
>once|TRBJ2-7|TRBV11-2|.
CTSSLVRGGYEQYF
TGTACCAGCAGCTTAGTCAGGGGAGGCTACGAGCAGTACTTC
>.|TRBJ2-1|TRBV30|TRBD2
CAWSPGTSVEQFF
TGTGCCTGGAGTCCCGGGACTAGCGTCGAGCAGTTCTTC